The sequence of this TCR beta chain was determined in a study of OX40 agonist ivuxolimab in advanced cancers. Study outcomes and limitations: Expanded peripheral T-cell antigen specificity went undetermined. On average, CD8+ T cells showed a greater number of expanded clones than CD4+.

Sequencing used immunoSEQ multiplex PCR; TCRdb keeps in-frame clones, though not all of them. The table lists tens of thousands of clones, roughly 84% of them singletons, with roughly 0.32% in the top ten. The CDR3 length is 11 residues. V was trimmed by 11 bases and J by 0 bases, leaving 7 bases between them. CDR1 is MDHEN, CDR2 SYDVKM, per germline. A few counts support this clone. Its target is not known. Sequences were derived from CD4+ or CD8+ T cells sorted from blood, sampled in a trial of the OX40 agonist ivuxolimab. The source of this sequence is an adult with an advanced solid tumor such as melanoma, head and neck, liver or kidney cancer. The chain carries TRBV28 and TRBJ1-2; D is undetermined. The CDR3: CAHESNYGYTF. In DNA form, the CDR3 reads TGTGCCCATGAATCTAACTATGGCTACACCTTC.